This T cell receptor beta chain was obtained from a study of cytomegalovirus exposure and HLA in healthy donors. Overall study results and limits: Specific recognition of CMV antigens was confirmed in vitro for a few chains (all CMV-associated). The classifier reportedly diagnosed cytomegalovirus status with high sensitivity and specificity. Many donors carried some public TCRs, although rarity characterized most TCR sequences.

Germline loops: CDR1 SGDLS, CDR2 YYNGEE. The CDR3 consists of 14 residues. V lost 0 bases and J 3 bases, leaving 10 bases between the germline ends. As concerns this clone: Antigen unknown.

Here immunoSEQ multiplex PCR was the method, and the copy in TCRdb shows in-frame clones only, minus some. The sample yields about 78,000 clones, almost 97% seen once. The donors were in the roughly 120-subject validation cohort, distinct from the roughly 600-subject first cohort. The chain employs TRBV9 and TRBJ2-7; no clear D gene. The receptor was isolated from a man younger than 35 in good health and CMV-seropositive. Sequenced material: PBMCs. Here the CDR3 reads CASSVDHRGYEQYF. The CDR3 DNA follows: TGTGCCAGCAGCGTAGATCACCGCGGCTACGAGCAGTACTTC.